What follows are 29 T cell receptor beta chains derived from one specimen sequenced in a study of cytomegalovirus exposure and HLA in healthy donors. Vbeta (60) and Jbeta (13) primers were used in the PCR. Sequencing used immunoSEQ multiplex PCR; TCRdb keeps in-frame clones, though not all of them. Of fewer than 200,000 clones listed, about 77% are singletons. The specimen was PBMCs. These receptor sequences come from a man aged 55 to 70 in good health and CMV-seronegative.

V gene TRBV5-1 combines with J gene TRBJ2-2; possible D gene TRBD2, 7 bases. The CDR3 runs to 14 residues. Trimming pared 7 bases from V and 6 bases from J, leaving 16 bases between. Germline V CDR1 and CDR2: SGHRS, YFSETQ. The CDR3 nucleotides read TGCGCCAGCGCCCTTGACGGGGGGCCCGGGGAGCTGTTTTTT. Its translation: CASALDGGPGELFF.

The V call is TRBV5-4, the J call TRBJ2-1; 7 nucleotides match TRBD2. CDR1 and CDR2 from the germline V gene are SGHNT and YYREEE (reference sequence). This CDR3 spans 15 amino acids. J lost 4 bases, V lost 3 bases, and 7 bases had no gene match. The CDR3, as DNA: TGTGCCAGCAGCTCCCGGGGGGTCGGGTACAATGAGCAGTTCTTC. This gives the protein CASSSRGVGYNEQFF.

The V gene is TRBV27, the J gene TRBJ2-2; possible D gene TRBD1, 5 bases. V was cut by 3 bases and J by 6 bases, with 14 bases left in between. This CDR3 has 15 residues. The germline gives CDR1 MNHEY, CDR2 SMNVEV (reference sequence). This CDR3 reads CASSLGPPISGELFF. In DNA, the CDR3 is TGTGCCAGCAGTTTGGGGCCTCCTATATCCGGGGAGCTGTTTTTT.

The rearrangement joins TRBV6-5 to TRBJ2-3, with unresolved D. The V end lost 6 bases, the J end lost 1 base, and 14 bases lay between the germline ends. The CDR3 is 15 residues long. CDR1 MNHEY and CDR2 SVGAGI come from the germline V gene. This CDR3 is CASRPASKGTDTQYF. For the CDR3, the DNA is TGTGCCAGCAGACCAGCGTCTAAGGGCACAGATACGCAGTATTTT.

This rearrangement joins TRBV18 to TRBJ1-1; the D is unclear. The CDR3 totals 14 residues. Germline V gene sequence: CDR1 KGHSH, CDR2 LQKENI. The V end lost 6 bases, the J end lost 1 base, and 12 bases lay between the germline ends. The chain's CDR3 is CASSTGGRNTEAFF. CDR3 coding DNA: TGTGCCAGCTCCACGGGAGGGAGGAACACTGAAGCTTTCTTT. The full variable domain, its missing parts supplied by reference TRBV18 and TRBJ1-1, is NAGVMQNPRHLVRRRGQEARLRCSPMKGHSHVYWYRQLPEEGLKFMVYLQKENIIDESGMPKERFSAEFPKEGPSILRIQQVVRGDSAAYFCASSTGGRNTEAFFGQGTRLTVV.

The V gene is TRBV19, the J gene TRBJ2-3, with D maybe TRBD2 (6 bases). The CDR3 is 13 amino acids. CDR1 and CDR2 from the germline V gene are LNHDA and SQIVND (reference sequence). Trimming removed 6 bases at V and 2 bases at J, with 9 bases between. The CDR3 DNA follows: TGTGCCAGTAGCCCGGACTACACAGATACGCAGTATTTT. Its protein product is CASSPDYTDTQYF. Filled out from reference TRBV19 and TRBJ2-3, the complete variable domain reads DGGITQSPKYLFRKEGQNVTLSCEQNLNHDAMYWYRQDPGQGLRLIYYSQIVNDFQKGDIAEGYSVSREKKESFPLTVTSAQKNPTAFYLCASSPDYTDTQYFGPGTRLTVL.

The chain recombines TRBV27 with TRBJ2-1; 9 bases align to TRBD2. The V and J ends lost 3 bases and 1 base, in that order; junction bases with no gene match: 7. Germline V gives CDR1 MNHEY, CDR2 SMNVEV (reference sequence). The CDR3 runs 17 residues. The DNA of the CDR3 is TGTGCCAGCAGTTTCACCTACGCGGGGGGGTCCTACAATGAGCAGTTCTTC. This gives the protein CASSFTYAGGSYNEQFF.

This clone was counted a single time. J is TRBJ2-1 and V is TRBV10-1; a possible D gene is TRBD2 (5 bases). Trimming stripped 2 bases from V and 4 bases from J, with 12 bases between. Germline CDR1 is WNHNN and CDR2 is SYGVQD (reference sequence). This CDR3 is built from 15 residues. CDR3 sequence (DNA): TGCGCCAGCAGTGAGCATTTGCTAGCTTACAATGAGCAGTTCTTC. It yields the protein CASSEHLLAYNEQFF.

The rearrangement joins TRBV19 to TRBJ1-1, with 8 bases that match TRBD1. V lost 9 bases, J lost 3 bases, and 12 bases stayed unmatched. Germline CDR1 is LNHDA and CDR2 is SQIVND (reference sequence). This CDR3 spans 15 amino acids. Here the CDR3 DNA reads TGTGCCAGCACTTATGACAGGGGAGATGACACTGAAGCTTTCTTT. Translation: CASTYDRGDDTEAFF.

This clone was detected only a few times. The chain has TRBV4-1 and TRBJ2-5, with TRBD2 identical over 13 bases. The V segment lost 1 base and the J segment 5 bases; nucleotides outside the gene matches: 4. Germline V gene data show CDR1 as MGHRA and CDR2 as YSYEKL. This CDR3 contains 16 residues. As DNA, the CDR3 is TGCGCCAGCAGCCAAGGGACTAGCGGGGGCGGGGAGACCCAGTACTTC. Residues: CASSQGTSGGGETQYF.

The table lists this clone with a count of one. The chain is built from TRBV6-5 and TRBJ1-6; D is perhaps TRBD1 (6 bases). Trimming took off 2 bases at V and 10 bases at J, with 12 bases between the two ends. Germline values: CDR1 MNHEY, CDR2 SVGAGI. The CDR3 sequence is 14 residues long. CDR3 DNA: TGTGCCAGCAGTTACCTGGGGGCTGGATCACCCCTCCACTTT. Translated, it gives CASSYLGAGSPLHF.

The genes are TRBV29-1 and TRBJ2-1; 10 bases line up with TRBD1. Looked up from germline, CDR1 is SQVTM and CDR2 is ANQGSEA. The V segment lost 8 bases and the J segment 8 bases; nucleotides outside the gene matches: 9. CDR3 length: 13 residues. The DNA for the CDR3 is TGCAGCTCATCCGGGACAGGGGTCTATGAGCAGTTCTTC. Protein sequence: CSSSGTGVYEQFF.

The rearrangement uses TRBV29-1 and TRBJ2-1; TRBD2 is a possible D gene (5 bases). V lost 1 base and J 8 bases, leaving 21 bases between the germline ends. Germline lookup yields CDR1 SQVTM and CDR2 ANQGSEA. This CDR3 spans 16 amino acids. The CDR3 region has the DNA TGCAGCGTTGAAGGTGAGGTAGACCCGGCCGGGGATGAGCAGTTCTTC. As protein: CSVEGEVDPAGDEQFF.

As DNA, the CDR3 is TGTGCCAGCAGTTACAGGACAGGGGGCGGAAAACTGTTTTTT. It yields the protein CASSYRTGGGKLFF. V is TRBV6-5 and J is TRBJ1-4; 11 nucleotides agree with TRBD1. CDR1 is MNHEY and CDR2 is SVGAGI in the germline V gene. Trimming took 2 bases from V and 10 from J; bases not matched to a gene: 3. The CDR3 is 14 residues long.

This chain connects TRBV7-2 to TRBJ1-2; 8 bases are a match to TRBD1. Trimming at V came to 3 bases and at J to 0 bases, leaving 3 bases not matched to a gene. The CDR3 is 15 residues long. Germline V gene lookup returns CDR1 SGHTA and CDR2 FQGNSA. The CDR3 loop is CASSFRDRTNYGYTF. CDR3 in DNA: TGTGCCAGCAGCTTCCGGGACAGGACTAACTATGGCTACACCTTC. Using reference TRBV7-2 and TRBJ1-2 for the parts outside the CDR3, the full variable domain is GAGVSQSPSNKVTEKGKDVELRCDPISGHTALYWYRQSLGQGLEFLIYFQGNSAPDKSGLPSDRFSAERTGGSVSTLTIQRTQQEDSAVYLCASSFRDRTNYGYTFGSGTRLTVV.

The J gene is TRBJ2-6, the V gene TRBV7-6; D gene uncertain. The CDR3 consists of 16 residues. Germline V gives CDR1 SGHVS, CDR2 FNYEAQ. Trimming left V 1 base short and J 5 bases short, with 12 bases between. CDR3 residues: CASSLDPGSRANVLTF. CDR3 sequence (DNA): TGTGCCAGCAGCTTAGATCCGGGTTCGCGGGCCAACGTCCTGACTTTC.

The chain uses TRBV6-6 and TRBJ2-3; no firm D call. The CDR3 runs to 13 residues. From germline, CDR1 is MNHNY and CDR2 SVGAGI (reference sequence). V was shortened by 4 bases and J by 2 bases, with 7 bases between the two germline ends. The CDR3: CASSWLSTDTQYF. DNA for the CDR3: TGTGCCAGCAGTTGGCTTTCCACAGATACGCAGTATTTT.

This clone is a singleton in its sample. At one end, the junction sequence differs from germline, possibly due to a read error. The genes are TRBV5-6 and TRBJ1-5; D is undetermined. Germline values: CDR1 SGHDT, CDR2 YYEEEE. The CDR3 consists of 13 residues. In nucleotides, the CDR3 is TGTGCCAGCAGCTTGAAGGGAGATCAGCCCCAGAATTTT. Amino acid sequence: CASSLKGDQPQNF. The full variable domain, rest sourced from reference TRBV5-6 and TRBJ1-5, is DAGVTQSPTHLIKTRGQQVTLRCSPKSGHDTVSWYQQALGQGPQFIFQYYEEEERQRGNFPDRFSGHQFPNYSSELNVNALLLGDSALYLCASSLKGDQPQNFGDGTRLSIL.

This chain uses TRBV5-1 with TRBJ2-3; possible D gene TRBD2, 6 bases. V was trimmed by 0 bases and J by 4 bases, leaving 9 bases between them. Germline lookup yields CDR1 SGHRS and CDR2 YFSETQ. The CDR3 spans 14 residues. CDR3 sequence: CASSLGSGSDTQYF. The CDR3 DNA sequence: TGCGCCAGCAGCTTGGGTAGCGGCTCAGATACGCAGTATTTT.

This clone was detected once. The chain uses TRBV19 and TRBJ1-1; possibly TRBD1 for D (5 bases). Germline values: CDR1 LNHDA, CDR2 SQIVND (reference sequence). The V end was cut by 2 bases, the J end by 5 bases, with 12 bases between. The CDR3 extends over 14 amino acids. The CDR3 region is CASSIRGGDTEAFF. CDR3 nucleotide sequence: TGTGCCAGTAGTATAAGAGGAGGGGATACTGAAGCTTTCTTT.

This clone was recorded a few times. The CDR3 here is CASSLPPRGETQYF. For the CDR3, the DNA is TGTGCCAGCAGCTTGCCCCCCCGGGGGGAGACCCAGTACTTC. The gene calls are TRBV11-2 and TRBJ2-5; possibly TRBD2 for D (6 bases). The germline V gene encodes CDR1 SGHAT and CDR2 FQNNGV. The CDR3 spans 14 residues. Trimming left V 3 bases short and J 5 bases short, with 13 bases between.

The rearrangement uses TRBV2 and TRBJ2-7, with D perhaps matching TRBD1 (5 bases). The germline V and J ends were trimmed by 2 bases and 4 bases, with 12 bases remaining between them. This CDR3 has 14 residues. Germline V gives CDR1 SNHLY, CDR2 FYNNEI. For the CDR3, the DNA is TGTGCCAGCAGTGAATCGGTCAGGGTGTACGAGCAGTACTTC. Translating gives CASSESVRVYEQYF.

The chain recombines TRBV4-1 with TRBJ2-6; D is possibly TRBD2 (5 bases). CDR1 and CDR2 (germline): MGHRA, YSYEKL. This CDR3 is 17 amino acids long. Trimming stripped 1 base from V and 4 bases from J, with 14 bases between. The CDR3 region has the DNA TGCGCCAGCAGCCAAGGCCTAGCTCGTTCCGGGGCCAACGTCCTGACTTTC. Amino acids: CASSQGLARSGANVLTF.

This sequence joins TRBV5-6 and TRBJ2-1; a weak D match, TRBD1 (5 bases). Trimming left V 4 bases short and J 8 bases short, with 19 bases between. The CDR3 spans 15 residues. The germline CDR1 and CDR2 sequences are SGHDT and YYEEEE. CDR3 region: CASSGRDSRRHEQFF. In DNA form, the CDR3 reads TGTGCCAGCAGCGGCAGGGATTCGCGACGCCATGAGCAGTTCTTC.

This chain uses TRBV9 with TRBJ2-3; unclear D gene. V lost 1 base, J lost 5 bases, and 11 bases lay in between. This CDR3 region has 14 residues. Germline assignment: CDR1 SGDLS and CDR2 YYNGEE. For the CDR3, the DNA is TGTGCCAGCAGCGTAACTTCCCTAGGAGATACGCAGTATTTT. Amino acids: CASSVTSLGDTQYF. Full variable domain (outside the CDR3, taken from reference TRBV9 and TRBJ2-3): DSGVTQTPKHLITATGQRVTLRCSPRSGDLSVYWYQQSLDQGLQFLIQYYNGEERAKGNILERFSAQQFPDLHSELNLSSLELGDSALYFCASSVTSLGDTQYFGPGTRLTVL.

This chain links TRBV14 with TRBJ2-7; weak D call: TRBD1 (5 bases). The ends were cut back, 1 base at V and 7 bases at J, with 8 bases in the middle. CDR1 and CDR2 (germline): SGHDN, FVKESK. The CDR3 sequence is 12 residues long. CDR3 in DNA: TGTGCCAGCAGCCAAGCTCAGGGAGAGCAGTACTTC. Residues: CASSQAQGEQYF. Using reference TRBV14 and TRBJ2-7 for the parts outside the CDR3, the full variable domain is EAGVTQFPSHSVIEKGQTVTLRCDPISGHDNLYWYRRVMGKEIKFLLHFVKESKQDESGMPNNRFLAERTGGTYSTLKVQPAELEDSGVYFCASSQAQGEQYFGPGTRLTVT.

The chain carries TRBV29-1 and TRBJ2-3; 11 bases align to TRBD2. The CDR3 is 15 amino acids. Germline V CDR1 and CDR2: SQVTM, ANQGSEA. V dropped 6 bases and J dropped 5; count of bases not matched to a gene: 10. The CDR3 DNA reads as TGCAGCGTGGGTGGACTAGCGGGTGGAATAGATACGCAGTATTTT. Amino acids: CSVGGLAGGIDTQYF.

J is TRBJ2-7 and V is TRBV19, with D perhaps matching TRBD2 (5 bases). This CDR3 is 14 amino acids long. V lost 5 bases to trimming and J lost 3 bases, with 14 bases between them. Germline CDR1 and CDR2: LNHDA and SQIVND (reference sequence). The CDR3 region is CASSSDDYVYEQYF. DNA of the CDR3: TGTGCCAGTAGTTCGGACGACTACGTCTACGAGCAGTACTTC. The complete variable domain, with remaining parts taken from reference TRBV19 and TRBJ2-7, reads DGGITQSPKYLFRKEGQNVTLSCEQNLNHDAMYWYRQDPGQGLRLIYYSQIVNDFQKGDIAEGYSVSREKKESFPLTVTSAQKNPTAFYLCASSSDDYVYEQYFGPGTRLTVT.

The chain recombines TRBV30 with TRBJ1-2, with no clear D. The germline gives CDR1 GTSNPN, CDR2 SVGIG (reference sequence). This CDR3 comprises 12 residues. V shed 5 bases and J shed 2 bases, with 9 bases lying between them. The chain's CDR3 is CAWAVQNYGYTF. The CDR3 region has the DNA TGTGCCTGGGCGGTCCAAAACTATGGCTACACCTTC.